The clone carrying this T cell receptor (beta chain) was seen only a few times. This sample was included in a study of OX40 agonist ivuxolimab in advanced cancers. Using immunoSEQ multiplex PCR, the repertoire was profiled, and TCRdb retains in-frame clones only, with some absent. The table includes about 11,000 clones, roughly 70% detected once. This CDR3 spans 18 amino acids. Germline CDR1 LNHNV, CDR2 YYDKDF (reference sequence). J lost 5 bases, V lost 0 bases, and 10 bases had no gene match. The sequence came from an adult with an advanced solid tumor such as melanoma, head and neck, liver or kidney cancer. The chain carries TRBV15 and TRBJ2-3; TRBD2 agrees at 11 bases. The sample here was CD4+ or CD8+ T cells sorted from blood, taken in a trial of the OX40 agonist ivuxolimab. The CDR3 sequence is CATSRDTLAGGRGDTQYF. DNA of the CDR3: TGTGCCACCAGCAGAGATACCTTAGCGGGAGGGAGGGGAGATACGCAGTATTTT.